A selection of T cell receptor beta chains follows, all from one sample in a study of blood T cell repertoires in COVID-19. Method: immunoSEQ multiplex PCR; TCRdb's copy keeps in-frame clones and lacks some. The sample has approximately 92,000 clones, roughly 82% seen once; the top ten hold under 20%. The material sequenced was peripheral blood. Source of these receptors: a man older than 75 with acute or convalescent COVID-19. The CDR3 runs from the conserved cysteine through the conserved F or W. The order of the fields is J gene, V gene, D gene, clone size, CDR3 protein, CDR3 DNA. The D gene is left open where the match is weak. Not every row has a clone size; where given, it reads once, few, many or a size class.

J gene: TRBJ2-3; V gene: TRBV11-3; D gene: -; clone size: -; CDR3 protein: CASSLPPTDTQYF; CDR3 DNA: TGTGCCAGCAGCTTACCTCCCACAGATACGCAGTATTTT
J gene: TRBJ1-5; V gene: TRBV3-1/TRBV3-2; D gene: TRBD1; clone size: -; CDR3 protein: CASSQSQGNQPQHF; CDR3 DNA: TGTGCCAGCAGCCAATCACAGGGGAATCAGCCCCAGCATTTT
J gene: TRBJ2-1; V gene: TRBV6-4; D gene: TRBD2; clone size: -; CDR3 protein: CASGRLAGISSYNEQFF; CDR3 DNA: TGTGCCAGCGGCCGACTAGCGGGGATTAGCTCCTACAATGAGCAGTTCTTC
J gene: TRBJ2-7; V gene: TRBV10-3; D gene: -; clone size: -; CDR3 protein: CAISIAGWEQYF; CDR3 DNA: TGTGCCATCAGCATTGCCGGGTGGGAGCAGTACTTC
J gene: TRBJ1-2; V gene: TRBV19; D gene: TRBD1; clone size: -; CDR3 protein: CASTPGTENYVYTF; CDR3 DNA: TGTGCCAGTACCCCCGGGACAGAGAACTATGTCTACACCTTC
J gene: TRBJ2-3; V gene: TRBV6-2/TRBV6-3; D gene: TRBD1; clone size: -; CDR3 protein: CASSSMAWGQGPDTQYF; CDR3 DNA: TGTGCCAGCAGCAGCATGGCCTGGGGACAGGGCCCAGATACGCAGTATTTT
J gene: TRBJ2-7; V gene: TRBV9; D gene: -; clone size: -; CDR3 protein: CASSVGRAGIDEQYF; CDR3 DNA: TGTGCCAGCAGCGTAGGACGAGCGGGTATCGACGAGCAGTACTTC
J gene: TRBJ2-7; V gene: TRBV10-3; D gene: TRBD1; clone size: -; CDR3 protein: CAISESTGVAYEQYF; CDR3 DNA: TGTGCCATCAGTGAGTCGACAGGGGTGGCCTACGAGCAGTACTTC
J gene: TRBJ1-4; V gene: TRBV13; D gene: -; clone size: -; CDR3 protein: CASSSEQLNEKLFF; CDR3 DNA: TGTGCCAGCAGCTCGGAACAGCTAAATGAAAAACTGTTTTTT
J gene: TRBJ1-6; V gene: TRBV5-4; D gene: -; clone size: -; CDR3 protein: CASSLQGTDSPLHF; CDR3 DNA: TGTGCCAGCAGCTTACAGGGCACAGACTCACCCCTCCACTTT
J gene: TRBJ1-2; V gene: TRBV19; D gene: -; clone size: -; CDR3 protein: CASSIEGRNYGYTF; CDR3 DNA: TGTGCCAGTAGTATCGAGGGCAGGAACTATGGCTACACCTTC
J gene: TRBJ1-1; V gene: TRBV9; D gene: -; clone size: -; CDR3 protein: CASSPRLGATEAFF; CDR3 DNA: TGTGCCAGCAGCCCTCGGTTGGGGGCCACTGAAGCTTTCTTT
J gene: TRBJ2-5; V gene: TRBV5-5; D gene: -; clone size: -; CDR3 protein: CASISDTRQETQYF; CDR3 DNA: TGTGCCAGCATATCGGACACGCGACAAGAGACCCAGTACTTC
J gene: TRBJ1-5; V gene: TRBV12-3/TRBV12-4; D gene: -; clone size: -; CDR3 protein: CASTFQGNQPQHF; CDR3 DNA: TGTGCCAGCACCTTTCAGGGGAATCAGCCCCAGCATTTT
J gene: TRBJ2-2; V gene: TRBV19; D gene: -; clone size: many; CDR3 protein: CASSIGRIGGTNTGELFF; CDR3 DNA: TGTGCCAGTAGTATAGGCAGGATAGGCGGGACTAACACCGGGGAGCTGTTTTTT
J gene: TRBJ2-7; V gene: TRBV4-1; D gene: -; clone size: -; CDR3 protein: CASSQTGGRAYEQYF; CDR3 DNA: TGCGCCAGCAGCCAAACCGGTGGGAGAGCGTACGAGCAGTACTTC
J gene: TRBJ1-2; V gene: TRBV30; D gene: TRBD1; clone size: -; CDR3 protein: CAWSADGTAYGYTF; CDR3 DNA: TGTGCCTGGAGTGCCGACGGGACAGCCTATGGCTACACCTTC
J gene: TRBJ2-6; V gene: TRBV24-1; D gene: TRBD2; clone size: -; CDR3 protein: CATTDGGSGANVLTF; CDR3 DNA: TGTGCCACCACTGACGGGGGGTCTGGGGCCAACGTCCTGACTTTC
J gene: TRBJ1-2; V gene: TRBV3-1/TRBV3-2; D gene: TRBD1; clone size: -; CDR3 protein: CASSQTPGQRHYGYTF; CDR3 DNA: TGTGCCAGCAGCCAAACCCCGGGACAGCGGCACTATGGCTACACCTTC
J gene: TRBJ1-1; V gene: TRBV5-4; D gene: -; clone size: -; CDR3 protein: CASSPGLMNTEAFF; CDR3 DNA: TGTGCCAGCAGCCCCGGACTGATGAACACTGAAGCTTTCTTT
J gene: TRBJ2-2; V gene: TRBV30; D gene: -; clone size: -; CDR3 protein: CALTFQGKTNTGELFF; CDR3 DNA: TGTGCCTTGACCTTTCAGGGGAAAACGAACACCGGGGAGCTGTTTTTT
J gene: TRBJ1-1; V gene: TRBV6-5; D gene: TRBD1; clone size: -; CDR3 protein: CASIHPTGGNTEAFF; CDR3 DNA: TGTGCCAGCATCCACCCGACAGGGGGGAACACTGAAGCTTTCTTT
J gene: TRBJ2-3; V gene: TRBV7-2; D gene: TRBD2; clone size: -; CDR3 protein: CASSLGLAEDTQYF; CDR3 DNA: TGTGCCAGCAGCTTAGGACTAGCTGAAGATACGCAGTATTTT
J gene: TRBJ1-5; V gene: TRBV6-5; D gene: -; clone size: -; CDR3 protein: CASRETGGNQPQHF; CDR3 DNA: TGTGCCAGCAGAGAGACAGGCGGCAATCAGCCCCAGCATTTT
J gene: TRBJ2-3; V gene: TRBV19; D gene: TRBD2; clone size: -; CDR3 protein: CASSIASGGPGGTDTQYF; CDR3 DNA: TGTGCCAGTAGTATAGCCAGCGGGGGGCCAGGGGGCACAGATACGCAGTATTTT
J gene: TRBJ1-4; V gene: TRBV7-6; D gene: -; clone size: few; CDR3 protein: CASSLGGAGTNEKLFF; CDR3 DNA: TGTGCCAGCAGCTTAGGCGGGGCAGGGACTAATGAAAAACTGTTTTTT
J gene: TRBJ1-4; V gene: TRBV4-3; D gene: TRBD1; clone size: few; CDR3 protein: CASSQLTGNVEKLFF; CDR3 DNA: TGCGCCAGCAGCCAGTTGACAGGGAATGTTGAAAAACTGTTTTTT
J gene: TRBJ1-1; V gene: TRBV10-3; D gene: -; clone size: -; CDR3 protein: CAVSGNTEAFF; CDR3 DNA: TGTGCCGTATCGGGGAACACTGAAGCTTTCTTT
J gene: TRBJ2-1; V gene: TRBV6-6; D gene: TRBD2; clone size: few; CDR3 protein: CASSPTLAGVSGEQFF; CDR3 DNA: TGTGCCAGCAGTCCGACTCTAGCGGGAGTTAGTGGTGAGCAGTTCTTC
J gene: TRBJ2-7; V gene: TRBV9; D gene: -; clone size: -; CDR3 protein: CASSVGPSQGANEQYF; CDR3 DNA: TGTGCCAGCAGCGTAGGTCCCTCACAGGGAGCCAACGAGCAGTACTTC
J gene: TRBJ1-1; V gene: TRBV6-2/TRBV6-3; D gene: -; clone size: -; CDR3 protein: CASSYYMNTEAFF; CDR3 DNA: TGTGCCAGCAGTTACTACATGAACACTGAAGCTTTCTTT
J gene: TRBJ2-7; V gene: TRBV3-1/TRBV3-2; D gene: TRBD1; clone size: -; CDR3 protein: CASSPPGQGGEQYF; CDR3 DNA: TGTGCCAGCAGCCCCCCGGGACAGGGTGGCGAGCAGTACTTC
J gene: TRBJ1-6; V gene: TRBV28; D gene: -; clone size: -; CDR3 protein: CASSFAGLVNSPLHF; CDR3 DNA: TGTGCCAGCAGTTTCGCAGGGTTAGTTAATTCACCCCTCCACTTT
J gene: TRBJ2-7; V gene: TRBV4-1; D gene: -; clone size: -; CDR3 protein: CASSQGSRGYEQYF; CDR3 DNA: TGCGCCAGCAGCCAAGGCAGTAGGGGCTACGAGCAGTACTTC
J gene: TRBJ2-1; V gene: TRBV6-2/TRBV6-3; D gene: TRBD1; clone size: -; CDR3 protein: CASTPGTVYNEQFF; CDR3 DNA: TGTGCCAGCACCCCCGGGACAGTCTACAATGAGCAGTTCTTC
J gene: TRBJ1-4; V gene: TRBV19; D gene: -; clone size: -; CDR3 protein: CASQTGNEKLFF; CDR3 DNA: TGTGCCAGTCAGACGGGGAATGAAAAACTGTTTTTT
J gene: TRBJ2-7; V gene: TRBV14; D gene: TRBD1; clone size: -; CDR3 protein: CASSQDLRDRGVYEQYF; CDR3 DNA: TGTGCCAGCAGCCAAGATCTCCGGGACAGGGGGGTCTACGAGCAGTACTTC
J gene: TRBJ2-7; V gene: TRBV29-1; D gene: -; clone size: -; CDR3 protein: CSAGVPYEQYF; CDR3 DNA: TGCAGCGCCGGGGTCCCCTACGAGCAGTACTTC
J gene: TRBJ1-2; V gene: TRBV7-2; D gene: -; clone size: once; CDR3 protein: CASSLGLESFYGYTF; CDR3 DNA: TGTGCCAGCAGCTTAGGTCTTGAGTCCTTCTATGGCTACACCTTC
J gene: TRBJ2-1; V gene: TRBV5-4; D gene: TRBD1; clone size: -; CDR3 protein: CASRWDRGAGDEQFF; CDR3 DNA: TGTGCCAGCAGGTGGGACAGGGGAGCGGGCGATGAGCAGTTCTTC
J gene: TRBJ2-1; V gene: TRBV27; D gene: TRBD1; clone size: once; CDR3 protein: CASSFRTGGGEQFF; CDR3 DNA: TGTGCCAGCAGTTTCCGGACAGGGGGCGGTGAGCAGTTCTTC
J gene: TRBJ2-7; V gene: TRBV29-1; D gene: -; clone size: -; CDR3 protein: CSVLGWGSPYEQYF; CDR3 DNA: TGCAGCGTATTAGGTTGGGGCAGTCCCTACGAGCAGTACTTC
J gene: TRBJ1-6; V gene: TRBV6-2/TRBV6-3; D gene: -; clone size: once; CDR3 protein: CASSEAGTTRSPLHF; CDR3 DNA: TGTGCCAGCAGTGAGGCCGGGACTACCCGATCACCCCTCCACTTT
J gene: TRBJ1-1; V gene: TRBV7-2; D gene: TRBD1; clone size: -; CDR3 protein: CASSFRGTNTEAFF; CDR3 DNA: TGTGCCAGCAGCTTCAGGGGGACGAACACTGAAGCTTTCTTT
J gene: TRBJ2-5; V gene: TRBV5-4; D gene: TRBD2; clone size: -; CDR3 protein: CASSLRGGVEETQYF; CDR3 DNA: TGTGCCAGCAGCTTGCGGGGGGGCGTAGAAGAGACCCAGTACTTC
J gene: TRBJ2-2; V gene: TRBV18; D gene: -; clone size: -; CDR3 protein: CASSLMDSTGELFF; CDR3 DNA: TGTGCCAGCTCACTCATGGACTCCACCGGGGAGCTGTTTTTT
J gene: TRBJ2-1; V gene: TRBV6-2/TRBV6-3; D gene: TRBD2; clone size: -; CDR3 protein: CASSYVLAGSPYNEQFF; CDR3 DNA: TGTGCCAGCAGTTACGTACTAGCGGGGTCCCCCTACAATGAGCAGTTCTTC
J gene: TRBJ2-3; V gene: TRBV9; D gene: TRBD2; clone size: -; CDR3 protein: CASSGPQREQTDTQYF; CDR3 DNA: TGTGCCAGCAGTGGACCCCAGCGGGAGCAGACAGATACGCAGTATTTT
J gene: TRBJ2-5; V gene: TRBV7-9; D gene: TRBD1; clone size: -; CDR3 protein: CASSSTGTFQETQYF; CDR3 DNA: TGTGCCAGCAGCTCGACAGGGACATTCCAAGAGACCCAGTACTTC
J gene: TRBJ1-4; V gene: TRBV5-5; D gene: TRBD1; clone size: once; CDR3 protein: CASSSNRDRGPVNNEKLFF; CDR3 DNA: TGTGCCAGCAGCTCAAACCGGGACAGGGGCCCCGTTAATAATGAAAAACTGTTTTTT
J gene: TRBJ1-1; V gene: TRBV6-2/TRBV6-3; D gene: TRBD1; clone size: -; CDR3 protein: CASSYDRGPEAFF; CDR3 DNA: TGTGCCAGCAGTTACGACAGGGGCCCTGAAGCTTTCTTT
J gene: TRBJ1-4; V gene: TRBV27; D gene: TRBD1; clone size: -; CDR3 protein: CASSFGQGTEKLFF; CDR3 DNA: TGTGCCAGCAGTTTTGGACAGGGGACTGAAAAACTGTTTTTT
J gene: TRBJ1-5; V gene: TRBV7-9; D gene: TRBD1; clone size: few; CDR3 protein: CASSQGQGRNQPQHF; CDR3 DNA: TGTGCCAGCAGCCAGGGACAGGGTCGCAATCAGCCCCAGCATTTT
J gene: TRBJ2-2; V gene: TRBV6-2/TRBV6-3; D gene: -; clone size: -; CDR3 protein: CASSFAVNRNTGELFF; CDR3 DNA: TGTGCCAGCAGCTTTGCCGTTAACAGGAACACCGGGGAGCTGTTTTTT
J gene: TRBJ2-3; V gene: TRBV24-1; D gene: TRBD1; clone size: -; CDR3 protein: CATRPTGGAADTQYF; CDR3 DNA: TGTGCCACCAGGCCCACAGGGGGCGCGGCAGATACGCAGTATTTT
J gene: TRBJ2-2; V gene: TRBV6-1; D gene: TRBD1; clone size: -; CDR3 protein: CASSELTGSTGELFF; CDR3 DNA: TGTGCCAGCAGTGAACTGACAGGGTCCACCGGGGAGCTGTTTTTT
J gene: TRBJ2-3; V gene: TRBV4-3; D gene: TRBD2; clone size: -; CDR3 protein: CASSQGTSGRPLSTDTQYF; CDR3 DNA: TGCGCCAGCAGCCAAGGGACTAGCGGCCGCCCGCTGAGCACAGATACGCAGTATTTT
J gene: TRBJ2-7; V gene: TRBV6-6; D gene: -; clone size: -; CDR3 protein: CASSYGRSTGEQYF; CDR3 DNA: TGTGCCAGCAGTTACGGCCGATCAACAGGCGAGCAGTACTTC
J gene: TRBJ1-3; V gene: TRBV3-1/TRBV3-2; D gene: -; clone size: -; CDR3 protein: CASSLETGFSGNTIYF; CDR3 DNA: TGTGCCAGCAGCCTCGAAACAGGGTTCTCTGGAAACACCATATATTTT